What follows are 12 T cell receptor beta chains derived from one specimen sequenced in a study of CD8 T cells in acute hepatitis C reinfection. Stated time point: naive CD8 control sorted from an acute-time-point sample. Sequencing used immunoSEQ multiplex PCR; TCRdb keeps in-frame clones, though not all of them. This sample has 30,000 to 45,000 clones; approximately 85% occur once, and the top ten carry approximately 11%. The sequenced material came from naive CD8+ T cells from PBMCs. The source is a woman aged 18-35 years who spontaneously cleared hepatitis C infection.

V usage is TRBV9 and J usage is TRBJ1-1; D gene ambiguous. The germline V gene has CDR1 SGDLS and CDR2 YYNGEE. CDR3 length equals 13 residues. Trimming shortened V by 3 bases and J by 1 base, and 7 bases separated the two germline ends. The CDR3 DNA reads TGTGCCAGCAGCGCCGGAGGGAACACTGAAGCTTTCTTT. This codes for CASSAGGNTEAFF.

The gene calls are TRBV20-1 and TRBJ2-1, with D perhaps given as TRBD1 or TRBD2 (5 bases each). This CDR3 region has 11 residues. Trimming took 8 bases from V and 7 from J, leaving 12 bases between them. Germline CDR1 DFQATT, CDR2 SNEGSKA (reference sequence). The CDR3 DNA reads TGCAGTATCGTATGGGGGAATGAGCAGTTCTTC. Protein product: CSIVWGNEQFF.

This clone was recorded once. The genes are TRBV7-3 and TRBJ2-3; perhaps TRBD1 as D (5 bases). From germline, CDR1 is SGHTA and CDR2 FQGTGA. The CDR3 runs 14 residues. V lost 5 bases to trimming and J lost 6 bases, with 15 bases between them. The chain's CDR3 is CASSQDQGVDTQYF. CDR3 DNA sequence: TGTGCCAGCAGCCAGGACCAAGGGGTGGATACGCAGTATTTT.

The chain carries TRBV27 and TRBJ2-7, with TRBD2 as a possible D gene (6 bases). This CDR3 has 18 amino acids. Germline V gives CDR1 MNHEY, CDR2 SMNVEV (reference sequence). Trimming took 6 bases from V and 4 from J, leaving 28 bases between them. The CDR3 spells CASSPLLASRASSYEQYF. CDR3 nucleotide sequence: TGTGCCAGCAGCCCCCTCCTAGCGAGCCGGGCCTCTAGTTACGAGCAGTACTTC.

V usage is TRBV13 and J usage is TRBJ1-2; possible D gene TRBD1, 6 bases. V was shortened by 6 bases and J by 2 bases, with 13 bases between the two germline ends. CDR1 PRHDT and CDR2 FYEKMQ come from the germline V gene (reference sequence). The CDR3 has 14 residues. The CDR3 DNA reads as TGTGCCAGCAGAGCGACAGGAGAGAACTATGGCTACACCTTC. It is translated as CASRATGENYGYTF.

The chain links TRBV19 to TRBJ2-2; 16 positions agree with TRBD2. CDR3 length: 16 residues. Per the germline V gene, CDR1 is LNHDA and CDR2 is SQIVND (reference sequence). J lost 4 bases, V lost 6 bases, and 2 bases had no gene match. The CDR3 loop reads CASRGTSGRVTGELFF. The CDR3 coding sequence is TGTGCCAGTAGGGGGACTAGCGGGAGGGTCACCGGGGAGCTGTTTTTT.

V usage is TRBV9 and J usage is TRBJ2-7; D uncertain. Trimming took 2 bases from V and 2 from J, leaving 11 bases between them. Per germline, CDR1 SGDLS and CDR2 YYNGEE. The CDR3 contains 14 residues. The CDR3 region is CASSVAFEAYEQYF. The CDR3, as DNA: TGTGCCAGCAGCGTTGCCTTCGAGGCCTACGAGCAGTACTTC.

The chain carries TRBV4-1 and TRBJ1-4, with TRBD1 matching 9 bases. The junction had 14 bases not matched to a gene; V was cut back by 4 bases and J by 11 bases. Per the germline V gene, CDR1 is MGHRA and CDR2 is YSYEKL. CDR3 size: 16 residues. CDR3 bases: TGCGCCAGCAGCCCGGGACAGGGTCCCATCCAATGGAAACTGTTTTTT. Its translation: CASSPGQGPIQWKLFF.

This chain joins TRBV5-4 and TRBJ1-2, with 7 bases lining up with TRBD1. J lost 2 bases, V lost 6 bases, and 7 bases had no gene match. The CDR3 spans 14 residues. Per the germline V gene, CDR1 is SGHNT and CDR2 is YYREEE (reference sequence). The CDR3 protein is CASTSGGTNYGYTF. The CDR3 coding sequence is TGTGCCAGCACCTCAGGGGGGACCAACTATGGCTACACCTTC.

V and J are TRBV5-6 and TRBJ1-6; D may be TRBD1 (6 bases). In germline, CDR1 is SGHDT, CDR2 YYEEEE. The ends were cut back, 6 bases at V and 10 bases at J, with 14 bases in the middle. The CDR3 has 13 residues. The CDR3 DNA reads as TGTGCCAGCACCCCTCCCGGGGGCTCACCCCTCCACTTT. Translating it yields CASTPPGGSPLHF.

In this sample, this clone turned up once. The chain uses TRBV5-5 and TRBJ1-5; tentatively, D is TRBD1 (5 bases). The V end was cut by 4 bases, the J end by 2 bases, with 16 bases between. In germline, CDR1 is SGHKS, CDR2 YYEKEE (reference sequence). The CDR3 length is 16 residues. CDR3 sequence: CASSLGRGVGNQPQHF. DNA of the CDR3: TGTGCCAGCAGCCTGGGGAGGGGAGTCGGCAATCAGCCCCAGCATTTT.

This clone appeared once. V usage is TRBV6-4 and J usage is TRBJ2-1, with D possibly TRBD2 on 6 matching bases. V lost 4 bases and J 5 bases, leaving 18 bases between the germline ends. Germline V gene sequence: CDR1 MRHNA, CDR2 SNTAGT. The CDR3 runs 16 residues. The CDR3 sequence is CASSASWAGRNNEQFF. CDR3 bases: TGTGCCAGCAGTGCCTCTTGGGCGGGACGTAACAATGAGCAGTTCTTC.